The 11 T cell receptor beta chains in this list originate from one sample, sequenced in a study of blood T cell repertoires in COVID-19. Assay used: immunoSEQ multiplex PCR; TCRdb lists only in-frame clones, some missing. The table has about 11,000 clones, roughly nine tenths seen once. The specimen was peripheral blood. The receptors stem from a man younger than 45 with active or convalescent COVID-19.

This sequence joins TRBV7-7 and TRBJ2-5; 8 nucleotides line up with TRBD2. V lost 3 bases, J lost 4 bases, and 7 bases stayed unmatched. This CDR3 contains 15 residues. Germline CDR1 SSHAT, CDR2 FNYEAQ (reference sequence). CDR3 sequence: CASSLQGTRGETQYF. DNA of the CDR3: TGTGCCAGCAGCTTGCAGGGGACTAGGGGAGAGACCCAGTACTTC.

In its sample, this clone was seen a few times. V is TRBV21-1 and J is TRBJ1-2. TRBV21-1 is a listed pseudogene. The CDR3 sequence is 15 residues long. CDR3 in DNA: TGTGCCAGCAGCAAAGATAAGCGCATTTCGTATGGCTACACCTTC. This gives the protein CASSKDKRISYGYTF.

J is TRBJ2-7 and V is TRBV5-6; 7 bases agree with TRBD1. The CDR3 covers 15 residues. The V segment lost 3 bases and the J segment 10 bases; nucleotides outside the gene matches: 16. CDR1 SGHDT and CDR2 YYEEEE come from the germline V gene. The CDR3 reads CASSSAPQGTTLQYV. CDR3 coding DNA: TGTGCCAGCAGCTCAGCTCCACAGGGGACAACCTTACAGTACGTC.

CDR3 loop: CASSPGTGANTGELFF. In DNA form, the CDR3 reads TGTGCCAGCAGCCCCGGGACAGGGGCCAACACCGGGGAGCTGTTTTTT. The J gene is TRBJ2-2, the V gene TRBV5-5; 10 bases are a match to TRBD1. This CDR3 spans 16 amino acids. After removal of 4 bases from V and 2 bases from J, the junction contained 5 bases not matched to a gene. The germline gives CDR1 SGHKS, CDR2 YYEKEE (reference sequence). Full variable domain (outside the CDR3, taken from reference TRBV5-5 and TRBJ2-2): DAGVTQSPTHLIKTRGQQVTLRCSPISGHKSVSWYQQVLGQGPQFIFQYYEKEERGRGNFPDRFSARQFPNYSSELNVNALLLGDSALYLCASSPGTGANTGELFFGEGSRLTVL.

The rearrangement links TRBV5-8 to TRBJ2-7; TRBD1 agrees at 8 bases. Per the germline V gene, CDR1 is SGHTS and CDR2 is YDEGEE. There are 19 residues in the CDR3. The ends lost 4 bases at V and 0 bases at J; junction bases unmatched: 18. CDR3 residues: CASSHPGDRGRISSYEQYV. The CDR3 coding sequence is TGTGCCAGCAGCCACCCCGGCGACAGGGGCCGGATCAGCTCCTACGAGCAGTACGTC.

V usage is TRBV7-6 and J usage is TRBJ2-1, with unresolved D. V shed 0 bases and J shed 8 bases, with 8 bases lying between them. Germline V CDR1 and CDR2: SGHVS, FNYEAQ. This CDR3 spans 13 amino acids. CDR3: CASSLAGDHEQFF. The CDR3 region has the DNA TGTGCCAGCAGCTTAGCGGGCGATCATGAGCAGTTCTTC.

This chain connects TRBV7-6 to TRBJ2-6; 8 nucleotides match TRBD2. Germline V gene sequence: CDR1 SGHVS, CDR2 FNYEAQ. The CDR3 spans 19 residues. J lost 0 bases, V lost 2 bases, and 9 bases had no gene match. CDR3 sequence: CASSLFGAGGRSGANVLTF. CDR3 nucleotide sequence: TGTGCCAGCAGCTTATTTGGGGCGGGGGGCCGCTCTGGGGCCAACGTCCTGACTTTC.

The chain recombines TRBV2 with TRBJ2-1; D gene uncertain. Germline CDR1 reads SNHLY; CDR2 reads FYNNEI. The CDR3 spans 12 residues. Between the trimmed V and J ends, which lost 6 bases and 5 bases, there was a span of 8 bases. Written as DNA, the CDR3 is TGTGCCAGCAGCTTTAATAACAATGAGCAGTTCTTC. Encoded protein: CASSFNNNEQFF.

This rearrangement joins TRBV29-1 to TRBJ1-1, with D possibly being TRBD1 (6 bases). Trimming removed 8 bases from V and 0 bases from J, with 16 bases in between. The CDR3 has 14 residues. Germline V gene sequence: CDR1 SQVTM, CDR2 ANQGSEA. CDR3 bases: TGCAGCTACACAGGGTTCCCGGTGAACACTGAAGCTTTCTTT. This translates into CSYTGFPVNTEAFF.

The chain employs TRBV10-3 and TRBJ2-5, with D maybe TRBD1 (6 bases). Trimming stripped 4 bases from V and 5 bases from J, with 14 bases between. The germline gives CDR1 ENHRY, CDR2 SYGVKD. The CDR3 loop spans 14 amino acids. This CDR3 is CAISGDTGMETQYF. DNA of the CDR3: TGTGCCATCAGTGGGGACACCGGGATGGAGACCCAGTACTTC.

The V gene is TRBV7-3, the J gene TRBJ2-2; TRBD1 aligns across 7 bases. The germline V gene has CDR1 SGHTA and CDR2 FQGTGA. Losses at the gene ends were 1 base for V and 8 bases for J; bases not matched to a gene: 7. CDR3 length equals 15 residues. The CDR3 DNA reads TGTGCCAGCAGCTTAAGGAGACAGGGTGAAGGGGAGCTGTTTTTT. It codes for CASSLRRQGEGELFF.